The 28 T cell receptor beta chains given below trace back to one sample, sequenced in a study of T cell responses to AZD1222 COVID-19 vaccine. Using immunoSEQ multiplex PCR, the repertoire was profiled, and TCRdb retains in-frame clones only, with some absent. The sample carries roughly 80,000 clones, around 90% recorded once. The sequencing used peripheral blood, collected 28 days after the second AZD1222 dose. The receptors come from an adult who received the AZD1222 COVID-19 vaccine.

The V call is TRBV4-3, the J call TRBJ2-4; D unresolved. V lost 4 bases, J lost 3 bases, and 10 bases lay in between. The CDR3 loop spans 14 amino acids. Germline loops: CDR1 LGHNA, CDR2 YSLEER. The CDR3 DNA is TGCGCCAGCAGCCTCGACTGGAGCAAAAACATTCAGTACTTC. Amino acid sequence: CASSLDWSKNIQYF.

This sequence joins TRBV12-3 or TRBV12-4 and TRBJ1-2; D gene unclear. V was cut by 6 bases and J by 5 bases, with 10 bases left in between. The CDR3 is 12 residues long. The CDR3 spells CASSLVGYGYTF. CDR3 DNA sequence: TGTGCCAGCAGCCTGGTGGGGTATGGCTACACCTTC.

The chain couples TRBV2 to TRBJ2-7; D is undetermined. The length of the CDR3 is 14 residues. V was shortened by 6 bases and J by 2 bases, with 14 bases between the two germline ends. Germline loops: CDR1 SNHLY, CDR2 FYNNEI. CDR3 amino acids: CASSDWVGTYEQYF. The DNA for the CDR3 is TGTGCCAGCAGCGATTGGGTCGGTACCTACGAGCAGTACTTC.

J is TRBJ1-1 and V is TRBV29-1; perhaps TRBD1 as D (6 bases). With 2 bases removed from V and 7 bases from J, the gap between germline ends came to 14 bases. CDR3 length: 13 residues. The germline CDR1 and CDR2 sequences are SQVTM and ANQGSEA. The CDR3 here is CSVEPRTADEAFF. The CDR3 nucleotides are TGCAGCGTTGAACCGAGGACAGCTGATGAAGCTTTCTTT.

This clone was seen just once. An end of the junction does not agree with germline; a read error may underlie this. The V call is TRBV15, the J call TRBJ2-5; 7 bases align to TRBD1. CDR1 is LNHNV and CDR2 is YYDKDF in the germline V gene (reference sequence). The CDR3 consists of 15 residues. Here the CDR3 reads CATSIETPTGTTLYF. For the CDR3, the DNA is TGTGCCACCAGCATAGAAACTCCGACAGGGACGACCCTGTACTTC.

Comment on this clone: Other nucleotide sequences in the sample specify the same CDR3. The chain combines TRBV5-1 with TRBJ2-7, with a tentative D call TRBD2 (5 bases). Germline V gene lookup returns CDR1 SGHRS and CDR2 YFSETQ. The CDR3 length is 13 residues. The germline V and J ends were trimmed by 3 bases and 0 bases, with 7 bases remaining between them. CDR3 sequence (DNA): TGCGCCAGCAGCTCAGGAGGCTCCTACGAGCAGTACTTC. Protein: CASSSGGSYEQYF. The whole variable domain, remainder taken from reference TRBV5-1 and TRBJ2-7, is KAGVTQTPRYLIKTRGQQVTLSCSPISGHRSVSWYQQTPGQGLQFLFEYFSETQRNKGNFPGRFSGRQFSNSRSEMNVSTLELGDSALYLCASSSGGSYEQYFGPGTRLTVT.

This clone showed up just a few times. The chain recombines TRBV4-2 with TRBJ1-2; 7 bases are shared with TRBD1. This CDR3 comprises 15 residues. The germline CDR1 and CDR2 sequences are LGHNA and YNFKEQ. Trimming cost V 1 base and J 5 bases; bases outside gene matches: 7. The CDR3 reads CASSQGDDRAYGYTF. The CDR3 DNA reads TGTGCCAGCAGCCAAGGAGACGACAGGGCGTATGGCTACACCTTC.

V is TRBV19 and J is TRBJ2-5, with D perhaps being TRBD1 or TRBD2 (5 bases each). The CDR3 is 13 residues long. Germline CDR1 is LNHDA and CDR2 is SQIVND (reference sequence). With 5 bases removed from V and 4 bases from J, the gap between germline ends came to 11 bases. CDR3 amino acids: CASSGQGRETQYF. The CDR3, as DNA: TGTGCCAGTAGTGGGCAGGGACGAGAGACCCAGTACTTC.

The genes are TRBV6-5 and TRBJ2-7; the match to TRBD1 covers 7 bases. This CDR3 contains 15 residues. Germline CDR1 is MNHEY and CDR2 is SVGAGI. Unmatched junction bases numbered 8, after V lost 3 bases and J lost 3 bases. The CDR3 DNA sequence: TGTGCCAGCAGTTATCAAGGACAGGAATTCTACGAGCAGTACTTC. Its protein product is CASSYQGQEFYEQYF.

This chain links TRBV19 with TRBJ1-4; D might be TRBD1 (5 bases). Germline V gives CDR1 LNHDA, CDR2 SQIVND (reference sequence). The germline V and J ends were trimmed by 6 bases and 4 bases, with 15 bases remaining between them. The CDR3 extends over 15 amino acids. CDR3: CASRTPGTRNEKLFF. CDR3 nucleotide sequence: TGTGCCAGTAGAACACCGGGGACCCGTAATGAAAAACTGTTTTTT.

This chain connects TRBV5-4 to TRBJ1-1; D unclear. The ends were cut back, 4 bases at V and 2 bases at J, with 9 bases in the middle. The CDR3 length is 13 residues. The germline V gene has CDR1 SGHNT and CDR2 YYREEE (reference sequence). The CDR3 sequence: CASSVTFNTEAFF. In DNA form, the CDR3 reads TGTGCCAGCAGCGTGACCTTTAACACTGAAGCTTTCTTT.

V gene TRBV19 combines with J gene TRBJ1-3, with unresolved D. The CDR3 length is 16 residues. V lost 4 bases and J 0 bases, leaving 13 bases between the germline ends. In germline, CDR1 is LNHDA, CDR2 SQIVND (reference sequence). CDR3 nucleotides: TGTGCCAGTAGTAGCGCCAAAATCAGCTCTGGAAACACCATATATTTT. Its translation is CASSSAKISSGNTIYF.

The chain is built from TRBV30 and TRBJ1-6; the D is unclear. The CDR3 contains 14 residues. V lost 0 bases, J lost 6 bases, and 9 bases lay in between. Per the germline V gene, CDR1 is GTSNPN and CDR2 is SVGIG (reference sequence). The DNA of the CDR3 is TGTGCCTGGAGTGTAGCTGGTCCTAATTCACCCCTCCACTTT. Protein: CAWSVAGPNSPLHF.

The chain joins TRBV7-2 to TRBJ2-2; either TRBD1 or TRBD2 may supply D (7 bases each). CDR1 is SGHTA and CDR2 is FQGNSA in the germline V gene. The CDR3 consists of 13 residues. V was cut by 10 bases and J by 3 bases, with 12 bases left in between. The CDR3 is CATAGGDTGELFF. In DNA, the CDR3 is TGTGCCACGGCAGGGGGGGACACCGGGGAGCTGTTTTTT.

This clone was picked up a small number of times. The chain employs TRBV13 and TRBJ2-3, with 10 bases identical to TRBD2. The CDR3 is 15 residues long. V was pared by 5 bases and J by 3 bases, with 5 bases of the junction left unmatched. Germline assignment: CDR1 PRHDT and CDR2 FYEKMQ (reference sequence). The CDR3 DNA sequence: TGTGCCAGCAGCATCCTAGCGGGGGTGACAGATACGCAGTATTTT. Protein product: CASSILAGVTDTQYF.

The J gene is TRBJ2-1, the V gene TRBV7-2; TRBD1 might be the D (6 bases). CDR1 SGHTA and CDR2 FQGNSA come from the germline V gene. This CDR3 region has 15 residues. Trimming removed 0 bases at V and 4 bases at J, with 10 bases between. This CDR3 reads CASSLATDSYNEQFF. The CDR3 DNA reads as TGTGCCAGCAGCTTAGCCACGGACAGTTACAATGAGCAGTTCTTC.

The chain recombines TRBV6-5 with TRBJ2-2, with 7 nucleotides matching TRBD2. This CDR3 has 15 residues. Looked up from germline, CDR1 is MNHEY and CDR2 is SVGAGI. V lost 0 bases, J lost 10 bases, and 8 bases stayed unmatched. CDR3 sequence reads: CASSYSGRGGPELFF. The CDR3 DNA reads as TGTGCCAGCAGTTACTCGGGGAGGGGAGGACCGGAGCTGTTTTTT.

V gene TRBV5-1 combines with J gene TRBJ1-2; weak D call: TRBD1 (5 bases). The CDR3 runs to 15 residues. Trimming cost V 4 bases and J 2 bases, with 15 bases left between them. The germline gives CDR1 SGHRS, CDR2 YFSETQ. The CDR3 spells CASSLDGGANYGYTF. CDR3 in DNA: TGCGCCAGCAGCCTGGATGGGGGAGCAAACTATGGCTACACCTTC.

CDR3 in DNA: TGTGCCAGCTGGGGAACAGACACTGAAGCTTTCTTT. Amino acid sequence: CASWGTDTEAFF. This sequence joins TRBV9 and TRBJ1-1; the D is unclear. The germline V gene encodes CDR1 SGDLS and CDR2 YYNGEE. The CDR3 consists of 12 residues. Trimming stripped 7 bases from V and 3 bases from J, with 10 bases between.

The V and J genes are TRBV28 and TRBJ1-5; possible D gene TRBD1, 6 bases. CDR3 length: 16 amino acids. Germline loops: CDR1 MDHEN, CDR2 SYDVKM. V shed 3 bases and J shed 7 bases, with 19 bases lying between them. CDR3 sequence: CASSFAASGGRQPQHF. In nucleotides, the CDR3 is TGTGCCAGCAGTTTTGCAGCTTCCGGGGGCCGGCAGCCCCAGCATTTT.

This clone has a handful of counts. The V and J genes are TRBV9 and TRBJ2-7; TRBD2 aligns across 11 bases. The CDR3 consists of 14 residues. Trimming took 5 bases from V and 2 from J; bases not matched to a gene: 3. Germline CDR1 and CDR2: SGDLS and YYNGEE. CDR3 nucleotides: TGTGCCAGCAGTGCTAGCGGGGGGACCTACGAGCAGTACTTC. The encoded protein is CASSASGGTYEQYF.

This sequence joins TRBV6-5 and TRBJ1-2, with 9 nucleotides matching TRBD1. Germline V gives CDR1 MNHEY, CDR2 SVGAGI. The length of the CDR3 is 15 residues. The J segment lost 5 bases and the V segment lost 4 bases, leaving 8 bases of the junction unmatched. This CDR3 reads CASSSKGQGLYGYTF. Written as DNA, the CDR3 is TGTGCCAGCAGTTCGAAGGGACAGGGATTGTATGGCTACACCTTC.

The rearrangement joins TRBV5-6 to TRBJ2-4, with D possibly TRBD2 on 7 matching bases. Trimming left V 3 bases short and J 8 bases short, with 15 bases between. Germline loops: CDR1 SGHDT, CDR2 YYEEEE. The CDR3 loop spans 14 amino acids. In nucleotides, the CDR3 is TGTGCCAGCAGCTCTTCCAGGGGAGGGGACATTCAGTACTTC. Translation: CASSSSRGGDIQYF.

The V and J genes are TRBV9 and TRBJ1-2; a weak D match, TRBD1 (6 bases). The CDR3 covers 13 residues. Germline CDR1 SGDLS, CDR2 YYNGEE. Trimming removed 5 bases at V and 4 bases at J, with 12 bases between. The CDR3 nucleotides are TGTGCCAGCAGTACTGGACAGAGCTATGGCTACACCTTC. The encoded protein is CASSTGQSYGYTF.

This clone was seen once. J is TRBJ1-5 and V is TRBV6-2 or TRBV6-3; possible D gene TRBD1, 5 bases. The CDR3 length is 17 residues. Germline V gene data show CDR1 as MNHEY and CDR2 as SVGEGT. V lost 0 bases and J 1 base, leaving 13 bases between the germline ends. The CDR3 DNA reads TGTGCCAGCAGTTACTCACCTGGGCAGGGCAGCAATCAGCCCCAGCATTTT. This sequence encodes CASSYSPGQGSNQPQHF.

The J gene is TRBJ1-2, the V gene TRBV5-1; D call uncertain. Trimming left V 3 bases short and J 0 bases short, with 9 bases between. The CDR3 is 14 residues long. The germline V gene encodes CDR1 SGHRS and CDR2 YFSETQ. The DNA for the CDR3 is TGCGCCAGCAGCTATGAGAGTCCTAACTATGGCTACACCTTC. This codes for CASSYESPNYGYTF.

This rearrangement joins TRBV24-1 to TRBJ1-2, with no clear D. This CDR3 spans 13 amino acids. Germline V gives CDR1 KGHDR, CDR2 SFDVKD. Trimming stripped 1 base from V and 6 bases from J, with 8 bases between. The CDR3 spells CATSDFGENGYTF. The DNA of the CDR3 is TGTGCCACCAGTGATTTTGGCGAGAATGGCTACACCTTC.

This clone showed up just once. V gene TRBV27 combines with J gene TRBJ2-5; D tentatively reads TRBD1 or TRBD2 (5 bases each). V lost 0 bases and J lost 3, with 5 bases in between. The CDR3 consists of 13 residues. Germline CDR1 and CDR2: MNHEY and SMNVEV (reference sequence). CDR3 region: CASSLSGEETQYF. DNA for the CDR3: TGTGCCAGCAGTTTATCGGGGGAAGAGACCCAGTACTTC.